This paragraph covers one TCR beta chain sequence. The data originate from a study of chronic HIV infection and antiretroviral therapy. TCRdb recomputed calls from the 5' RACE reads with MiXCR, one row per CDR3 protein. Among about 48,000 distinct CDR3 sequences listed, 19% were seen once. V shed 1 base and J shed 11 bases, with 20 bases lying between them. The CDR3 runs 15 residues. The sequencing input was peripheral blood. The chain is built from TRBV12-3 or TRBV12-4 and TRBJ1-1; tentatively, D is TRBD1 (5 bases). This TCR derives from an adult who had HIV and had not received antiretroviral therapy, or was an uninfected healthy control (not recorded which). This chain's CDR3 is CASSLELWGDDTAFF. In nucleotides, the CDR3 is TGTGCCAGCAGTTTAGAACTTTGGGGGGACGACACCGCTTTCTTT.